This T cell receptor beta chain is drawn from a study of cytomegalovirus exposure and HLA in healthy donors. V gave up 6 bases and J gave up 7 bases; unmatched junction bases: 13. Germline CDR1 and CDR2: SQVTM and ANQGSEA. The CDR3 length is 15 residues. The donors formed part of the roughly 110-subject validation cohort, distinct from the roughly 700-subject first cohort. Sequenced by immunoSEQ multiplex PCR; TCRdb stores in-frame clones only, minus some. The table lists around 300,000 clones, 87% of them singletons. On this clone: Its antigen is not identified.

Study outcomes and limitations: CMV antigen specificity was confirmed in vitro for a few CMV-associated chains. Per published reports, the classifier diagnosed cytomegalovirus status with high specificity and sensitivity.

The chain links TRBV29-1 to TRBJ2-1, with 9 nucleotides matching TRBD1. This clonotype was obtained from a woman aged 30 to 39 in good health and CMV-seropositive. Sequenced material: PBMCs. The CDR3 DNA follows: TGCAGCGTCCACCTTATCGGGACAGGGAGAAATGAGCAGTTCTTC. As protein: CSVHLIGTGRNEQFF.